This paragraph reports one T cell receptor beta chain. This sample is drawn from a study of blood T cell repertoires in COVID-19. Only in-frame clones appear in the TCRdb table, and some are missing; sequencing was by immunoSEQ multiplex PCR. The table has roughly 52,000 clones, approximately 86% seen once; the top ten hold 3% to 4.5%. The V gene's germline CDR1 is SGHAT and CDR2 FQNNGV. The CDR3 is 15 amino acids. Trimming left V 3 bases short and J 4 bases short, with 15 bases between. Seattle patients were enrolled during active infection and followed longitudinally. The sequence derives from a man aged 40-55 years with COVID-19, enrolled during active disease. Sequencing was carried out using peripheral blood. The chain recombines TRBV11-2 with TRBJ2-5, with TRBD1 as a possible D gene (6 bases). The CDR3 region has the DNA TGTGCCAGCAGCTTGGGACACTCCACCCCAGAGACCCAGTACTTC. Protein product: CASSLGHSTPETQYF.